The source of this TCR beta chain is a study of response to subunit inactivated influenza vaccine (dated by TCRdb to between 2018 and 2020). Regarding the research as a whole: The study used deep quantitative T cell receptor repertoire profiling to track responses to a trivalent subunit inactivated influenza vaccine. The investigation overall reported the following: According to the authors, only a limited number of new T cells may be recruited by each seasonal influenza vaccination.

Including cysteine and phenylalanine, the CDR3 has 15 amino acids. Only the CDR3 DNA stays, 45 bases, in frame from base 1. The germline ends are 15 bases apart after V is trimmed by 2 bases and J by 6 bases. This clonotype was seen more than once but under ten times. The antigen it recognizes is unknown. No base quality values were provided; no much bigger clone lies one nucleotide off. Library preparation employed RT-PCR. These reads were obtained on an Illumina HiSeq 2500. Using fastp at Q25 and MiXCR, TCRdb reprocessed the public reads and kept productive beta chains. Entries are consolidated by CDR3 protein sequence, retaining the most common genes and DNA. This sample is represented by more than 500,000 distinct CDR3 sequences; approximately 10% of them were singletons. The ten most abundant clones make up approximately 10% of the sample. The sample also formed part of further work on T cells expressing NK-cell markers. The second investigation adds: TCR beta cDNA libraries were prepared using 5'RACE template switching, which introduced a universal primer site and unique molecular identifiers. In sorted CD3+CD56+NKG2C+, CD3+CD56+NKG2C- and CD3+CD56-NKG2C+ T-cell subsets from about 8 donors, TCR beta-chain repertoires were profiled. Among the eight sequenced donors, seven were HCMV-seropositive and one was HCMV-seronegative. To restrict sorting to alphabetaTCR-expressing T cells, an anti-gammadeltaTCR antibody was added in several experiments. In several donors, the dominant CD3+CD56+NKG2C+ clonotypes were found to rank among the top 10 CD8+ clonotypes and to make up about 1.0-7.5% of CD8+ T cells. Those dominant clonotypes were again the most abundant among CD3+CD56-NKG2C+ cells in several donors, at 28.3-60.1%. It remained unclear whether the expanded NKG2C-expressing T cell clones were specific for HCMV antigens. All eight donors whose samples were sequenced were randomly selected healthy volunteers, three of them men and five women. To determine HCMV serostatus, a commercial ELISA kit was used to detect HCMV-specific IgG in serum. Peripheral blood mononuclear cells were isolated from blood by Ficoll density gradient centrifugation. Bulk peripheral blood T-cell repertoires were additionally sequenced from unsorted PBMC for 5 or 6 donors. cDNA synthesis was primed from the TCR beta constant segment and was followed by two successive PCR amplification steps. Libraries were sequenced as 2 x 150 bp reads on Illumina HiSeq 2000/2500, MiSeq or NextSeq. MIGEC was used to demultiplex reads and group reads by UMI, and MiTCR was used to assemble and quantify clonotypes. Only TCR cDNA sequences supported by at least two reads were kept to exclude erroneous sequences. The tcR package was used for downstream repertoire analysis, and clonotypes were matched across fractions by CDR3 nucleotide sequence plus V segment. VDJmatch was used to annotate antigen specificity against VDJdb, with one amino acid substitution in CDR3 allowed.

The specimen comprised PBMCs from blood, sampled on the day of vaccination. This chain joins TRBV12-3 or TRBV12-4 to TRBJ2-3, with the D gene call left open. This receptor was taken from a man over 45 who received an inactivated influenza vaccine. Donor details come from another sample of the same person, matched by shared clones. The CDR3 protein: CASSLLGLPSDTQYF. The sequenced DNA: TGTGCCAGCAGTTTACTCGGGCTACCCTCGGATACGCAGTATTTT.